These T cell receptor beta chains were read from a single sample in a study of shared clonotypes between healthy human individuals. The assay was immunoSEQ multiplex PCR, and TCRdb's table has in-frame clones only and misses some. Altogether fewer than 1.8 million clones are present, 98% to 99% being singletons, with the ten largest covering approximately 0.4%. Specimen: naive CD4+ T cells sorted from blood. The source is a man aged 25 to 40 in good health. Each CDR3 is given with its conserved first and last residue. The D gene is left open where the match is weak. Clone size is not always given. Where it is, it says once, few, many or a class for expanded clones.

abundance	v_gene	d_gene	j_gene	CDR3aa	CDR3nt
.	TRBV5-6	.	TRBJ2-7	CASSYLRAYEQYF	TGTGCCAGCAGTTACTTACGGGCCTACGAGCAGTACTTC
.	TRBV10-2	.	TRBJ2-5	CASSEGRGLRETQYF	TGCGCCAGCAGTGAGGGACGAGGGTTACGAGAGACCCAGTACTTC
.	TRBV11-2	TRBD1	TRBJ2-7	CASSSNRGLIYEQYF	TGTGCCAGCAGCTCAAACAGGGGGTTAATCTACGAGCAGTACTTC
.	TRBV28	.	TRBJ1-2	CASSLAPYGYTF	TGTGCCAGCAGTTTGGCCCCCTATGGCTACACCTTC
.	TRBV18	TRBD1	TRBJ2-7	CASSPRAGQGAYEQYF	TGTGCCAGCTCACCAAGGGCGGGACAGGGGGCCTACGAGCAGTACTTC
.	TRBV14	.	TRBJ2-7	CASSQEFAIPREWLKNYEQYF	TGTGCCAGCAGCCAAGAGTTTGCGATTCCTCGGGAGTGGTTAAAAAACTACGAGCAGTACTTC
.	TRBV6-5	.	TRBJ1-5	CASRSGNQPQHF	TGTGCCAGCCGGTCGGGCAATCAGCCCCAGCATTTT
.	TRBV11-2	.	TRBJ2-5	CASSLGGQTKKTQYF	TGTGCCAGCAGCTTAGGCGGTCAGACGAAGAAGACCCAGTACTTC
.	TRBV2	.	TRBJ2-2	CASRLDTGELFF	TGTGCCAGCAGACTGGACACCGGGGAGCTGTTTTTT
once	TRBV7-9	.	TRBJ1-2	CASSSNQGTIGYGYTF	TGTGCCAGCAGCTCAAACCAGGGTACCATTGGCTATGGCTACACCTTC
once	TRBV5-1	TRBD1	TRBJ2-7	CASSSLDRAANNYEQYF	TGCGCCAGCAGCTCCCTAGACAGGGCGGCAAACAACTACGAGCAGTACTTC
.	TRBV5-3	.	TRBJ2-5	CARSPGHQETQYF	TGTGCCAGAAGCCCGGGACACCAAGAGACCCAGTACTTC
.	TRBV29-1	.	TRBJ2-7	CSVALGRSSEQYF	TGCAGCGTTGCCCTGGGACGATCCAGCGAGCAGTACTTC
.	TRBV5-4	TRBD1	TRBJ1-1	CASSFTTGSIEAFF	TGTGCCAGCAGCTTTACGACAGGGTCTATTGAAGCTTTCTTT
.	TRBV15	.	TRBJ2-3	CATSSVNRVGADTQYF	TGTGCCACCAGCAGCGTAAACAGGGTTGGGGCAGATACGCAGTATTTT
.	TRBV9	.	TRBJ2-3	CASSVEGADTQYF	TGTGCCAGCAGCGTAGAGGGGGCAGATACGCAGTATTTT
.	TRBV4-3	TRBD1	TRBJ1-2	CASSQEDRGHGYTF	TGCGCCAGCAGCCAAGAGGACAGGGGGCATGGCTACACCTTC
.	TRBV7-9	.	TRBJ1-1	CASSLDEWGMNTEAFF	TGTGCCAGCAGCTTAGATGAATGGGGTATGAACACTGAAGCTTTCTTT
.	TRBV5-4	.	TRBJ2-1	CASSLGGSYNEQFF	TGTGCCAGCAGCTTAGGGGGATCCTACAATGAGCAGTTCTTC
.	TRBV5-4	.	TRBJ1-1	CASSLPGAYTEAFF	TGTGCCAGCAGCTTGCCGGGGGCTTACACTGAAGCTTTCTTT
once	TRBV15	.	TRBJ2-7	CATSRDQSGTYPYEQYF	TGTGCCACCAGCAGAGATCAAAGCGGTACCTACCCCTACGAGCAGTACTTC
.	TRBV9	TRBD2	TRBJ2-1	CASSPLAREVYNEQFF	TGTGCCAGCAGCCCCCTCGCCCGGGAGGTCTACAATGAGCAGTTCTTC
.	TRBV2	.	TRBJ2-7	CASRGSGASYEQYF	TGTGCCAGCAGGGGTAGTGGGGCCTCCTACGAGCAGTACTTC
.	TRBV7-9	TRBD1	TRBJ2-5	CASSLDGQGARETQYF	TGTGCCAGCAGCTTAGATGGGCAGGGGGCGAGGGAGACCCAGTACTTC
.	TRBV7-2	TRBD1	TRBJ2-7	CASSRDRSRTYEQYF	TGTGCCAGCAGCCGGGACAGGAGCCGAACCTACGAGCAGTACTTC
.	TRBV6-5	TRBD1	TRBJ1-2	CASRPETGVYGYTF	TGTGCCAGCAGACCCGAAACAGGGGTCTATGGCTACACCTTC
.	TRBV19	.	TRBJ2-1	CASSIGFNEQFF	TGTGCCAGTAGTATTGGCTTTAATGAGCAGTTCTTC
.	TRBV18	.	TRBJ2-3	CASSLRDRTTTDTQYF	TGTGCCAGCTCACTAAGAGACAGAACTACCACAGATACGCAGTATTTT
.	TRBV10-2	TRBD1	TRBJ1-1	CAIPRRPRDREVTEAFF	TGCGCCATTCCTCGACGACCCCGGGACAGGGAGGTCACTGAAGCTTTCTTT
.	TRBV5-5	.	TRBJ1-5	CASSLRGGNQPQHF	TGTGCCAGCAGCTTGAGGGGGGGCAATCAGCCCCAGCATTTT
.	TRBV9	.	TRBJ1-1	CASSVVGGEAFF	TGTGCCAGCAGCGTAGTAGGAGGGGAAGCTTTCTTT
.	TRBV10-3	TRBD2	TRBJ2-1	CAISTGTSGNGNEQFF	TGTGCCATCAGTACCGGGACTAGCGGGAACGGCAATGAGCAGTTCTTC
.	TRBV5-4	TRBD2	TRBJ2-1	CASSRTSGRSYNEQFF	TGTGCCAGCAGCAGGACTAGCGGAAGATCTTACAATGAGCAGTTCTTC
.	TRBV4-3	TRBD1	TRBJ1-1	CASSQGDRGSYTEAFF	TGCGCCAGCAGCCAAGGGGACAGGGGTTCTTACACTGAAGCTTTCTTT
.	TRBV25-1	TRBD1	TRBJ2-2	CASSRDRANTGELFF	TGTGCCAGCAGTCGAGACAGGGCGAACACCGGGGAGCTGTTTTTT
.	TRBV5-6	.	TRBJ2-1	CASSQGPPGFNEQFF	TGTGCCAGCAGCCAGGGACCCCCCGGATTCAATGAGCAGTTCTTC
.	TRBV11-2	.	TRBJ1-3	CASSLSQGTGNTIYF	TGTGCCAGCAGCTTGAGTCAGGGGACTGGAAACACCATATATTTT
.	TRBV6-1	TRBD1	TRBJ1-1	CASSEVPGGTEAFF	TGTGCCAGCAGTGAAGTGCCAGGGGGGACTGAAGCTTTCTTT
.	TRBV6-5	.	TRBJ1-2	CASIGTSGDYTF	TGTGCCAGCATTGGGACCTCCGGTGACTACACCTTC
.	TRBV7-9	.	TRBJ2-3	CASSLELASSNSQYF	TGTGCCAGCAGCTTAGAATTAGCCTCCTCTAACTCGCAGTATTTT
.	TRBV9	TRBD1	TRBJ2-7	CASSVCIRGQDLVEQYF	TGTGCCAGCAGCGTCTGCATTAGGGGACAGGACCTTGTCGAGCAGTACTTC
once	TRBV5-1	.	TRBJ2-7	CASSVTGYSYEQYF	TGCGCCAGCAGCGTCACAGGGTACTCCTACGAGCAGTACTTC
once	TRBV18	TRBD1	TRBJ1-5	CASSPPGQGMQPQHF	TGTGCCAGCTCACCCCCCGGACAGGGCATGCAGCCCCAGCATTTT
once	TRBV6-1	.	TRBJ2-7	CAISRDSYYEQYF	TGTGCCATCAGCCGGGACTCATACTACGAGCAGTACTTC